This T cell receptor beta chain was documented in a study of tissue T cells after allogeneic stem cell transplantation. Whole-study results and caveats: Only a limited share of tissue TCRs appeared in blood or spleen.

Only in-frame clones appear in the TCRdb table, and some are missing; sequencing was by immunoSEQ multiplex PCR. Of some 7,000 clones in the sample, 34% were seen once. Details on this clone: Its specificity is not known. Mouse germline and gene names are used.

Time point here: mouse harvest day 14 after allogeneic transplant. Mouse grafts combined 10^7 T-cell-depleted bone marrow cells with 10^6 splenic CD5+ T cells. Mice had MHC-mismatched B6 into BALB/c GVHD, sampled day 7 or 14. The sequenced material came from skin. This clonotype was sampled from a female BALB/c mouse given C57BL/6 T cells with graft-versus-host disease after an allogeneic hematopoietic cell transplant.

The CDR3 spells CASSSGLASAETLYF. The sequenced CDR3 bases are TGTGCCAGCAGCTCGGGACTGGCTAGTGCAGAAACGCTGTAT. The rearrangement joins TRBV4 to TRBJ2-3; TRBD2 matches at 8 bases. The read finishes 1 residue shy of the CDR3 end, and the germline J gene is used to complete it. There are 15 residues in the CDR3. Per germline, CDR1 LGHDT and CDR2 YNNKQL (reference sequence). Unmatched junction bases numbered 3, after V lost 4 bases and J lost 0 bases.